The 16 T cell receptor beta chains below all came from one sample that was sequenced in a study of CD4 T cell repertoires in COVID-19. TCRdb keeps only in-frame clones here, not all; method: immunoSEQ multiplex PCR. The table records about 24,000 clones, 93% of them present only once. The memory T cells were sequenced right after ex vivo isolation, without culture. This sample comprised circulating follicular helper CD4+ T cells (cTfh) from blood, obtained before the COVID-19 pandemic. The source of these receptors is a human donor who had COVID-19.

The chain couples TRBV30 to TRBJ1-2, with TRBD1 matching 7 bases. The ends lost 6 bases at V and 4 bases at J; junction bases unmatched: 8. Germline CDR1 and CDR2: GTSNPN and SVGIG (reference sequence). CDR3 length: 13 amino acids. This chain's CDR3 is CACTASGGYGYTF. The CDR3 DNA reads TGTGCCTGTACCGCTTCAGGGGGCTATGGCTACACCTTC.

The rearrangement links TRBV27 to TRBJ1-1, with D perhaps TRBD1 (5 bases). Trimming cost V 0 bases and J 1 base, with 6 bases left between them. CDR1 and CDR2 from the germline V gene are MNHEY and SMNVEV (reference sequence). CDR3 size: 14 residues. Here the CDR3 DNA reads TGTGCCAGCAGTTTATCGGGGCCGAACACTGAAGCTTTCTTT. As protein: CASSLSGPNTEAFF.

In DNA form, the CDR3 reads TGCAGCGTTGTGCCTAGCGGGGGTGGGACCCAGTACTTC. This translates into CSVVPSGGGTQYF. This chain links TRBV29-1 with TRBJ2-5; 10 positions agree with TRBD2. The CDR3 is 13 amino acids. Germline values: CDR1 SQVTM, CDR2 ANQGSEA. The V and J ends lost 4 bases and 7 bases, in that order; junction bases with no gene match: 6. Based on the CDR3 plus reference TRBV29-1 and TRBJ2-5, the full variable domain is SAVISQKPSRDICQRGTSLTIQCQVDSQVTMMFWYRQQPGQSLTLIATANQGSEATYESGFVIDKFPISRPNLTFSTLTVSNMSPEDSSIYLCSVVPSGGGTQYFGPGTRLLVL.

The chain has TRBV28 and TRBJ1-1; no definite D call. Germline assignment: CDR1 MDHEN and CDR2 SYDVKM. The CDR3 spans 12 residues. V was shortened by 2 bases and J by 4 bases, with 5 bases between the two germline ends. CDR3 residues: CASSLLLTEAFF. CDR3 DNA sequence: TGTGCCAGCAGTTTACTACTCACTGAAGCTTTCTTT.

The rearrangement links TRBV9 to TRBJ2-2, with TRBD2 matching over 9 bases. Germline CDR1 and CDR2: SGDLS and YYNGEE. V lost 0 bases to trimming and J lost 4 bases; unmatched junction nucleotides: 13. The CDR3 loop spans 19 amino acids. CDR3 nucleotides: TGTGCCAGCAGCGTAGCTGGGGATAGCGGGAGAGGCTTCACCGGGGAGCTGTTTTTT. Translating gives CASSVAGDSGRGFTGELFF. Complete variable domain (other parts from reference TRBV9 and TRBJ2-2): DSGVTQTPKHLITATGQRVTLRCSPRSGDLSVYWYQQSLDQGLQFLIQYYNGEERAKGNILERFSAQQFPDLHSELNLSSLELGDSALYFCASSVAGDSGRGFTGELFFGEGSRLTVL.

Here the CDR3 DNA reads TGTGCCAGCAGTGAAGCGCAATGGACAGGGCGCGAAAAACTGTTTTTT. Translated: CASSEAQWTGREKLFF. V usage is TRBV2 and J usage is TRBJ1-4; TRBD1 matches 8 bases. The V gene's germline CDR1 is SNHLY and CDR2 FYNNEI. Trimming took 0 bases from V and 8 from J; bases not matched to a gene: 8. CDR3 length: 16 amino acids.

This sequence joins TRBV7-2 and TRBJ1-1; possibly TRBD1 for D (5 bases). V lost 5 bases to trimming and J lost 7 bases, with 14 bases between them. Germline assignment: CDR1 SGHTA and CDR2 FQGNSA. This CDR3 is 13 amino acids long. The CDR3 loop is CASSPNRQREAFF. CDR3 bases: TGTGCCAGCAGCCCCAACCGACAGCGTGAAGCTTTCTTT.

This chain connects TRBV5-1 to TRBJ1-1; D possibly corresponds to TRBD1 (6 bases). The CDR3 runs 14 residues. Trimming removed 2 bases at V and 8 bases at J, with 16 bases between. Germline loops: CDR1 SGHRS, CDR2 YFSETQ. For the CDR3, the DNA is TGCGCCAGCAGCTTAGGGGGAGAACTAGAAGAAGCTTTCTTT. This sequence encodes CASSLGGELEEAFF.

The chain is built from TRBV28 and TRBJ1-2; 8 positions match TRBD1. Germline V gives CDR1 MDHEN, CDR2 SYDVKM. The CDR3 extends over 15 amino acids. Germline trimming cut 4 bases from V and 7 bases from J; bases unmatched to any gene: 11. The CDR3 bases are TGTGCCAGCAGTTCCCGCGGCCAGGGGGCGGGTGGCTACACCTTC. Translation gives CASSSRGQGAGGYTF.

CDR3 bases: TGTGCCATCAGTGAGTCGGCTAGCGGGGGCTCCTACGAGCAGTACTTC. Protein: CAISESASGGSYEQYF. V usage is TRBV10-3 and J usage is TRBJ2-5; 10 bases are shared with TRBD2. The end of the DNA is better explained by TRBJ2-7, so the J call may be wrong. The CDR3 length is 16 residues. The germline V gene encodes CDR1 ENHRY and CDR2 SYGVKD.

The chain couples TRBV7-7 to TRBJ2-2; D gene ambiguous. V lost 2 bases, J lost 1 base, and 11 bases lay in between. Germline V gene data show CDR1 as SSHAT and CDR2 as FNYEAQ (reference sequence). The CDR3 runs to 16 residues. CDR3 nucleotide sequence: TGTGCCAGCAGCTTAAGCTGCGCTCAGAACACCGGGGAGCTGTTTTTT. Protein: CASSLSCAQNTGELFF.

CDR3 nucleotide sequence: TGTGCCAGCAGCGCGGGAGGGGCAAACAATGAGCAGTTCTTC. Translation gives CASSAGGANNEQFF. The J gene is TRBJ2-1, the V gene TRBV7-2; 9 bases are shared with TRBD2. The ends lost 5 bases at V and 5 bases at J; junction bases unmatched: 4. CDR1 and CDR2 (germline): SGHTA, FQGNSA. The CDR3 has 14 residues.

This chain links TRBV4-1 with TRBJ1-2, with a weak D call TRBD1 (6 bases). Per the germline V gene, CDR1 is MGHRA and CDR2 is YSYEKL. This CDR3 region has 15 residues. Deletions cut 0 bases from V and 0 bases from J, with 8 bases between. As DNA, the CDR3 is TGCGCCAGCAGCCAAGATGCAGGGGCTAACTATGGCTACACCTTC. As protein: CASSQDAGANYGYTF.

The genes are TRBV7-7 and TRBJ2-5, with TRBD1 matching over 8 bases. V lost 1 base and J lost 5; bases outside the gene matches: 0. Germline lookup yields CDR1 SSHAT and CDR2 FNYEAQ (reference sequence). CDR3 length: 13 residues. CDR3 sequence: CASSLDRGETQYF. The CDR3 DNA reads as TGTGCCAGCAGCTTAGACAGGGGGGAGACCCAGTACTTC.

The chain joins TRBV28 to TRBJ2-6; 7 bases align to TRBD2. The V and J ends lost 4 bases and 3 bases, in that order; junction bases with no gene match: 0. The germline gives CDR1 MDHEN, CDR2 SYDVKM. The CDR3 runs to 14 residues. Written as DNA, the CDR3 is TGTGCCAGCAGTTCGGGGGGTGGGGCCAACGTCCTGACTTTC. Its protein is CASSSGGGANVLTF.

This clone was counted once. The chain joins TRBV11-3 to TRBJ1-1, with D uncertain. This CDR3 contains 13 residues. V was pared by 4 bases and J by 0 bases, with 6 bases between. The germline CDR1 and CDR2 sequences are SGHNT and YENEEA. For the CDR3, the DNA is TGTGCCAGCAGCTCGGAGCTGAACACTGAAGCTTTCTTT. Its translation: CASSSELNTEAFF.